The TCR beta chain described here comes from a study of tumor and adjacent non-tumor tissue in lung cancer. General observations from the study: Top 100 clones took a larger repertoire share in normal lung. Significantly higher TCR diversity was found in tumor than normal lung.

Trimming removed 9 bases at V and 0 bases at J, with 24 bases between. The CDR3 contains 17 residues. In germline, CDR1 is MDHEN, CDR2 SYDVKM. The library came from three nested PCR rounds adapted from ARM-PCR protocols. TCRdb reprocessed the multiplex PCR reads via MiXCR and lists one record per CDR3 protein. The sample yields tens of thousands of distinct CDR3 sequences, about 72% seen once. As for this clonotype: No antigen is known for it.

RNA was extracted from bulk tissue without any cell sorting. Between August and November 2014, newly diagnosed, chemotherapy-naive lung cancer patients underwent thoracic surgery in China. Sequencing used lung tumor tissue. V usage is TRBV28 and J usage is TRBJ2-7; D call uncertain. This clonotype was sampled from a man between 60 and 75 years old with non-small cell lung cancer. The DNA for the CDR3 is TGTGCCAGTAACAGCCCCGACGGTGGCCCCAGCTCCTACGAGCAGTACTTC. It yields the protein CASNSPDGGPSSYEQYF.